The clone carrying this T cell receptor (beta chain) was seen a handful of times. The data derive from a study of cytomegalovirus exposure and HLA in healthy donors. Trimming at V came to 4 bases and at J to 10 bases, leaving 19 bases not matched to a gene. In germline, CDR1 is SGHRS, CDR2 YFSETQ. There are 16 residues in the CDR3. This PCR relied on a set of 60 Vbeta primers and 13 Jbeta primers. The data were produced by immunoSEQ multiplex PCR, yet TCRdb's version contains in-frame clones alone and is incomplete. The table shows some 130,000 clones, with 70% to 85% occurring only once. This clonotype was sampled from a woman aged 55 to 70 in good health and CMV-seropositive. Material: PBMCs. The rearrangement uses TRBV5-1 and TRBJ1-2; 7 nucleotides agree with TRBD1. The CDR3, as DNA: TGCGCCAGCAGCCACCCCACAGGGGAGGTCCTCCCACTCTACACCTTC. Residues: CASSHPTGEVLPLYTF.